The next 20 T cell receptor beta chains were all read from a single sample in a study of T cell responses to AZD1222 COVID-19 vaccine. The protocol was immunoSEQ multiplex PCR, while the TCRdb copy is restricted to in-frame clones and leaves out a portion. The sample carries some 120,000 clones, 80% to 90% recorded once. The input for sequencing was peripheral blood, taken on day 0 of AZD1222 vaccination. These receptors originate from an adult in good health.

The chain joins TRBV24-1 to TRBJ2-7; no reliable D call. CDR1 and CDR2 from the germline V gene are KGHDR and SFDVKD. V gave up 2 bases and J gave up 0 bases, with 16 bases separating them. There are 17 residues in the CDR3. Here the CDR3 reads CATSDSADNLPSYEQYF. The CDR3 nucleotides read TGTGCCACCAGTGATTCAGCCGACAATTTACCCTCCTACGAGCAGTACTTC.

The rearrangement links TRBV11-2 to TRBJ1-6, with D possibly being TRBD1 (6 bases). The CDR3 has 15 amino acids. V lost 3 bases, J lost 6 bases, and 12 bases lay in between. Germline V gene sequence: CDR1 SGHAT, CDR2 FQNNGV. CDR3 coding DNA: TGTGCCAGCAGCTTGAGGGGGGGTCCTAATTCACCCCTCCACTTT. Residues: CASSLRGGPNSPLHF. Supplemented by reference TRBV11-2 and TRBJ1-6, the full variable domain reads EAGVAQSPRYKIIEKRQSVAFWCNPISGHATLYWYQQILGQGPKLLIQFQNNGVVDDSQLPKDRFSAERLKGVDSTLKIQPAKLEDSAVYLCASSLRGGPNSPLHFGNGTRLTVT.

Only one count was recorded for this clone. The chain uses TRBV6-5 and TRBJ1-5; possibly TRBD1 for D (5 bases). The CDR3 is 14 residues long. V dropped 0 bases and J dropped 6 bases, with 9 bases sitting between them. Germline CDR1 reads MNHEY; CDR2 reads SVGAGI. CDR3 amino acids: CASSYSRTSQPQHF. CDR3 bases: TGTGCCAGCAGTTACTCGAGGACAAGTCAGCCCCAGCATTTT.

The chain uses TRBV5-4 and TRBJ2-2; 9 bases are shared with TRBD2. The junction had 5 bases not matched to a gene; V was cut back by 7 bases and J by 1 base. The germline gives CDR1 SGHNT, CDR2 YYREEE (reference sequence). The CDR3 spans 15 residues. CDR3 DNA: TGTGCCAGCTCAAGAGCGGGAGGGAACACCGGGGAGCTGTTTTTT. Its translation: CASSRAGGNTGELFF.

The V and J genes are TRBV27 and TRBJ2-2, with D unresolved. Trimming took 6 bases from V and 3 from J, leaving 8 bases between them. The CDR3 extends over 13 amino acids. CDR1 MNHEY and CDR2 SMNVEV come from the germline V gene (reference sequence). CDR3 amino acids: CASSPRDTGELFF. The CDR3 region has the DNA TGTGCCAGCAGCCCGAGAGACACCGGGGAGCTGTTTTTT.

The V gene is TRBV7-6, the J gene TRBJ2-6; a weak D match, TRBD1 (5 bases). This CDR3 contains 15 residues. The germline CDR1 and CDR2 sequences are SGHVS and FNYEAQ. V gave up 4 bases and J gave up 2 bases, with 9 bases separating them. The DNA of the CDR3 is TGTGCCAGCAGCTCGTCAGGGACTGGGGCCAACGTCCTGACTTTC. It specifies CASSSSGTGANVLTF.

The CDR3 DNA follows: TGTGCCAGCAGCTTAAGGTCGGGTAACTTTAATTCACCCCTCCACTTT. Its protein product is CASSLRSGNFNSPLHF. The chain uses TRBV5-4 and TRBJ1-6; D unclear. The V and J ends lost 2 bases and 6 bases respectively, with 15 bases between them. The length of the CDR3 is 16 residues. Germline values: CDR1 SGHNT, CDR2 YYREEE (reference sequence).

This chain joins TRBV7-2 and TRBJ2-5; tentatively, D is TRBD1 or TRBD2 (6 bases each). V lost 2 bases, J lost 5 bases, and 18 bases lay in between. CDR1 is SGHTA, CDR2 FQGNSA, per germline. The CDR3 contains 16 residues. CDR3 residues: CASSLLGRGRTETQYF. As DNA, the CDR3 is TGTGCCAGCAGCTTACTTGGACGGGGGCGAACGGAGACCCAGTACTTC.

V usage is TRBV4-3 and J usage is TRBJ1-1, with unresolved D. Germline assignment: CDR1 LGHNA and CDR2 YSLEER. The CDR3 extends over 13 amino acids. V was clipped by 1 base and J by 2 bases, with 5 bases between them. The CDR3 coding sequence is TGCGCCAGCAGCCAAGCCGGAAACACTGAAGCTTTCTTT. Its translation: CASSQAGNTEAFF.

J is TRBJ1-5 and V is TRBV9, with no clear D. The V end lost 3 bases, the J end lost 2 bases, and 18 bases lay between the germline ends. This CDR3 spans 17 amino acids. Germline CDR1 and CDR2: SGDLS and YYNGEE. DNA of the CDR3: TGTGCCAGCAGCGCTTCCGAGGGTTTGTCGGGCAATCAGCCCCAGCATTTT. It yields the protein CASSASEGLSGNQPQHF.

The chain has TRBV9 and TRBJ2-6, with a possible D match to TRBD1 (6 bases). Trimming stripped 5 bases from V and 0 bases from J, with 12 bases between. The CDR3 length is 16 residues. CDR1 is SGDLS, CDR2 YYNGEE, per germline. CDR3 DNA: TGTGCCAGCAGGAAAGGGGGTGCCTCTGGGGCCAACGTCCTGACTTTC. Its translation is CASRKGGASGANVLTF.

The CDR3 coding sequence is TGTGCCAGCAGCTCCAGGGGGTCTGAAGCTTTCTTT. Translating it yields CASSSRGSEAFF. The chain is built from TRBV11-3 and TRBJ1-1; 7 bases are a match to TRBD1. This CDR3 is built from 12 residues. Germline trimming cut 4 bases from V and 6 bases from J; bases unmatched to any gene: 2. Germline V gene sequence: CDR1 SGHNT, CDR2 YENEEA.

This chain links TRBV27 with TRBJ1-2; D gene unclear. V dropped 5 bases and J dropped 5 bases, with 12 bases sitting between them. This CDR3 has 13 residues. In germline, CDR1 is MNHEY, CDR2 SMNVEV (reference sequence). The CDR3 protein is CASSRMGRYGYTF. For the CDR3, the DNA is TGTGCCAGCAGTCGGATGGGCAGGTATGGCTACACCTTC.

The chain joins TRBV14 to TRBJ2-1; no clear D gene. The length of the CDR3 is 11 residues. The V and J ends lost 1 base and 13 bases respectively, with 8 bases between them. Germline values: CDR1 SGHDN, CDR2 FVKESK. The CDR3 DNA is TGTGCCAGCAGCCAAGCTTCCCTCCAGTTCTTC. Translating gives CASSQASLQFF.

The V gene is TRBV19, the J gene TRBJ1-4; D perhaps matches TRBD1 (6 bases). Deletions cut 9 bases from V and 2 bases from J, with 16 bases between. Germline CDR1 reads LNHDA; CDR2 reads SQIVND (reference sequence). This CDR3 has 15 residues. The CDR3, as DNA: TGTGCCAGCCGAACCAGAGGGGGGACTAATGAAAAACTGTTTTTT. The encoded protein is CASRTRGGTNEKLFF.

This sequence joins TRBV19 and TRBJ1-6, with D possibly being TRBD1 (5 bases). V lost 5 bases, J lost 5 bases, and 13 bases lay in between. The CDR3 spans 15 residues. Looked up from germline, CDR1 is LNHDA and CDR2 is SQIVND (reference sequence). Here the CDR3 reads CASSPRQQDNSPLHF. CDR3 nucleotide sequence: TGTGCCAGTAGTCCACGACAGCAAGATAATTCACCCCTCCACTTT.

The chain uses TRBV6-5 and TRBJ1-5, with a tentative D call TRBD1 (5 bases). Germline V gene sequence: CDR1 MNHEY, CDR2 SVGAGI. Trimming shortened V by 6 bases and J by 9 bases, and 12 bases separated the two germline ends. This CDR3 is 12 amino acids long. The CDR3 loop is CASSPKGLPQHF. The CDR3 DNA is TGTGCCAGCAGCCCAAAGGGGTTGCCCCAGCATTTT.

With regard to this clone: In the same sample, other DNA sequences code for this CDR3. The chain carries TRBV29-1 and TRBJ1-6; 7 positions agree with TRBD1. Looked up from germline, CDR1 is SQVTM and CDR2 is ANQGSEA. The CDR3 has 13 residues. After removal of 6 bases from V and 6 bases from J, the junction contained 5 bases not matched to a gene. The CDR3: CSVRQGGNSPLHF. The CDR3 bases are TGCAGCGTCCGACAGGGCGGTAATTCACCCCTCCACTTT.

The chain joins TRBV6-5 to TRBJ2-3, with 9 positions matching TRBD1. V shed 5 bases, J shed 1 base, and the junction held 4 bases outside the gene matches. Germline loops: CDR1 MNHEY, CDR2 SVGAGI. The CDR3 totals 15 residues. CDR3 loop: CASSIQGARTDTQYF. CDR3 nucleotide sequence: TGTGCCAGCAGTATACAGGGGGCGCGCACAGATACGCAGTATTTT.

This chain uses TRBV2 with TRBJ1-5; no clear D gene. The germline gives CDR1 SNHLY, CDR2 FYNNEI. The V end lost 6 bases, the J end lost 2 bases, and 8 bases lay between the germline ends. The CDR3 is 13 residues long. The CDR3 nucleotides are TGTGCCAGCAGGGTGGTCCGCAATCAGCCCCAGCATTTT. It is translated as CASRVVRNQPQHF.